This T cell receptor (beta chain) was observed in a study of cytotoxic CD8 clonotypes in ibrutinib-treated CLL. Study information: Response was recorded as partial in some 25 patients and complete in 2; at median around 68 months, approximately 14 remained remitted and approximately 12 had progressed.

The assay was immunoSEQ multiplex PCR, and TCRdb's table has in-frame clones only and misses some. The sample yields approximately 300,000 clones, 80% seen once. The V segment lost 5 bases and the J segment 4 bases; nucleotides outside the gene matches: 7. Germline CDR1 and CDR2: SEHNR and FQNEAQ (reference sequence). CDR3 length: 15 residues. The V and J genes are TRBV7-9 and TRBJ2-2; TRBD1 aligns across 7 bases. The sequencing used PBMCs, collected before ibrutinib treatment. This receptor was identified in a human donor with chronic lymphocytic leukemia. DNA for the CDR3: TGTGCCAGCAGCCCGACAGGGTTTGGCACCGGGGAGCTGTTTTTT. It codes for CASSPTGFGTGELFF.